This TCR beta chain was sequenced for a study of shared clonotypes between healthy human individuals. Findings of the study overall: Rarefaction showed that sequencing of sorted subsets was incomplete (despite large depth). Shared clonotypes across all four donors exceeded non-shared ones in generation probability.

Concerning this clone: Its antigen is currently unknown.

Clones were read by immunoSEQ multiplex PCR, and TCRdb kept only the in-frame ones, dropping some. This sample yields about 1 million clones, of which approximately 76% are seen a single time; about 1.4% belongs to the top ten. The CDR3 extends over 13 amino acids. In germline, CDR1 is WSHSY, CDR2 SAAADI. V was pared by 0 bases and J by 3 bases, with 6 bases between. The J gene is TRBJ2-7, the V gene TRBV10-2; no clear D gene. This sequence was found in a man aged 18 to 29 in good health. Material: memory CD4+ T cells sorted from blood. The subset here: CD45RA-negative fraction. The CDR3 nucleotides are TGCGCCAGCAGTGAGTCGGGGATCTACGAGCAGTACTTC. As protein: CASSESGIYEQYF.